These 20 T cell receptor beta chains were sequenced from one sample in a study of control samples from healthy donors and cancer patients. Repertoires were generated with immunoSEQ multiplex PCR, while TCRdb's copy carries only in-frame clones and drops some. The sample shows fewer than 110,000 clones, around 89% of them seen only once. Sequencing used PBMCs. These receptors originate from a man aged 55 to 70 with lung cancer.

The V call is TRBV19, the J call TRBJ2-2, with D uncertain. Per the germline V gene, CDR1 is LNHDA and CDR2 is SQIVND (reference sequence). V shed 3 bases and J shed 1 base, with 15 bases lying between them. The CDR3 is 17 residues long. CDR3 loop: CASSILVSQVNTGELFF. The CDR3 nucleotides are TGTGCCAGTAGTATCTTAGTGAGTCAGGTGAACACCGGGGAGCTGTTTTTT.

CDR3 sequence reads: CATSRDLLVKTSNQPQHF. DNA for the CDR3: TGTGCCACCAGCAGAGATCTGTTAGTGAAGACTAGCAATCAGCCCCAGCATTTT. The chain recombines TRBV15 with TRBJ1-5; unclear D gene. V shed 0 bases and J shed 0 bases, with 15 bases lying between them. Germline V gives CDR1 LNHNV, CDR2 YYDKDF (reference sequence). This CDR3 is 18 amino acids long.

This rearrangement joins TRBV3-1 (or the pseudogene TRBV3-2) to TRBJ1-1; the match to TRBD1 covers 12 bases. This CDR3 contains 16 residues. J was trimmed by 5 bases and V by 2 bases; bases with no gene match: 6. Germline CDR1 LGHDT, CDR2 YNNKEL (reference sequence). DNA for the CDR3: TGTGCCAGCAGCCAATGGGACAGGGGGCGGTGGACTGAAGCTTTCTTT. Protein product: CASSQWDRGRWTEAFF.

The V call is TRBV18, the J call TRBJ1-2; D ambiguous. There are 13 residues in the CDR3. Germline V lookup: CDR1 KGHSH, CDR2 LQKENI. V was shortened by 1 base and J by 3 bases, with 6 bases between the two germline ends. CDR3 nucleotides: TGTGCCAGCTCACCACAGGGCTACTATGGCTACACCTTC. Protein product: CASSPQGYYGYTF.

The chain employs TRBV5-1 and TRBJ2-7; 9 nucleotides line up with TRBD1. This CDR3 has 16 amino acids. Germline V gene sequence: CDR1 SGHRS, CDR2 YFSETQ. V shed 0 bases, J shed 5 bases, and the junction held 9 bases outside the gene matches. CDR3 in DNA: TGCGCCAGCAGCTTGGGGTTCTGGGACAGGGCTGACGAGCAGTACTTC. It specifies CASSLGFWDRADEQYF.

Details on this clone: The sample holds other DNA sequences that translate to the same CDR3. The gene calls are TRBV6-5 and TRBJ2-2; TRBD2 matches at 10 bases. J gave up 7 bases and V 9 bases, and 11 bases lay outside the gene matches. The germline gives CDR1 MNHEY, CDR2 SVGAGI. The CDR3 has 15 residues. CDR3 DNA: TGTGCCAGTATAAATAGCGGGGGGCGGAGCGGGGAGCTGTTTTTT. Encoded protein: CASINSGGRSGELFF.

In this sample, this clone turned up a few times. The chain employs TRBV5-5 and TRBJ1-6; TRBD1 agrees at 10 bases. The germline V gene has CDR1 SGHKS and CDR2 YYEKEE (reference sequence). V trimming: 2 bases; J trimming: 8 bases; junction bases outside the gene matches: 4. This CDR3 has 15 amino acids. The CDR3 region has the DNA TGTGCCAGCAGCTTAAAGACAGGGGGCTATTCACCCCTCCACTTT. Residues: CASSLKTGGYSPLHF.

The chain couples TRBV10-3 to TRBJ2-1; either TRBD1 or TRBD2 may fit D (5 bases each). This CDR3 spans 14 amino acids. Trimming took 1 base from V and 7 from J, leaving 11 bases between them. CDR1 and CDR2 (germline): ENHRY, SYGVKD. The CDR3 spells CAISEFGGVNEQFF. As DNA, the CDR3 is TGTGCCATCAGTGAGTTTGGGGGTGTAAATGAGCAGTTCTTC.

The chain couples TRBV30 to TRBJ1-2; no reliable D call. The CDR3 consists of 13 residues. CDR1 GTSNPN and CDR2 SVGIG come from the germline V gene (reference sequence). The ends were cut back, 4 bases at V and 7 bases at J, with 16 bases in the middle. CDR3 nucleotides: TGTGCCTGGACTATCGTATCGGGCTCTGGCTACACCTTC. This encodes CAWTIVSGSGYTF.

The rearrangement uses TRBV12-5 and TRBJ2-5, with D perhaps being TRBD1 or TRBD2 (5 bases each). The CDR3 contains 14 residues. V lost 4 bases and J 1 base, leaving 10 bases between the germline ends. Germline loops: CDR1 LGHNT, CDR2 FRNRAP. The CDR3 DNA reads as TGTGCTAGTGGTTCTGGGGACCCCCAAGAGACCCAGTACTTC. Protein product: CASGSGDPQETQYF.

The chain is built from TRBV29-1 and TRBJ2-2; D possibly matches TRBD1 or TRBD2 (5 bases each). V lost 7 bases, J lost 6 bases, and 21 bases lay in between. Germline-derived CDR1 and CDR2 are SQVTM and ANQGSEA. CDR3 length equals 15 residues. This CDR3 is CSASGPFQRAGELFF. The DNA for the CDR3 is TGCAGCGCCTCGGGACCGTTTCAGAGGGCCGGGGAGCTGTTTTTT.

The J gene is TRBJ2-7, the V gene TRBV6-5; D may correspond to TRBD1 or TRBD2 (5 bases each). Deletions cut 7 bases from V and 0 bases from J, with 16 bases between. The V gene's germline CDR1 is MNHEY and CDR2 SVGAGI. The CDR3 length is 15 residues. CDR3 bases: TGTGCCAGCACCCCCGGGGCAGGTGGCTCCTACGAGCAGTACTTC. Its translation: CASTPGAGGSYEQYF.

The chain carries TRBV29-1 and TRBJ1-2, with TRBD1 identical over 9 bases. The germline V gene encodes CDR1 SQVTM and CDR2 ANQGSEA. With 4 bases clipped from V and 3 bases from J, the junction kept 6 bases outside the gene matches. There are 14 residues in the CDR3. The CDR3 loop is CSVGAQGADYGYTF. DNA for the CDR3: TGCAGCGTTGGAGCACAGGGGGCGGACTATGGCTACACCTTC.

The chain is built from TRBV6-5 and TRBJ2-7; D gene ambiguous. Trimming took 6 bases from V and 0 from J, leaving 9 bases between them. This CDR3 contains 13 residues. Germline values: CDR1 MNHEY, CDR2 SVGAGI. The CDR3 bases are TGTGCCAGCAGCGTGGCCAGCTCCTACGAGCAGTACGTC. Amino acid sequence: CASSVASSYEQYV.

This chain joins TRBV6-1 and TRBJ2-5; D is possibly TRBD1 or TRBD2 (5 bases each). Trimming removed 0 bases at V and 7 bases at J, with 12 bases between. Germline CDR1 reads MNHNS; CDR2 reads SASEGT. The length of the CDR3 is 14 residues. The CDR3 spells CASSEAVRGGTQYF. CDR3 in DNA: TGTGCCAGCAGTGAAGCGGTTCGGGGCGGGACCCAGTACTTC.

The genes are TRBV14 and TRBJ2-3; TRBD2 is a possible D gene (6 bases). V lost 0 bases and J 7 bases, leaving 26 bases between the germline ends. The germline V gene has CDR1 SGHDN and CDR2 FVKESK. CDR3 length equals 19 residues. This CDR3 reads CASSQDWPEGGNRVNTQYF. The DNA of the CDR3 is TGTGCCAGCAGCCAAGATTGGCCAGAAGGAGGGAATCGGGTAAATACGCAGTATTTT.

This clone was counted once. V gene TRBV9 combines with J gene TRBJ1-5; D not certain. V lost 4 bases and J 3 bases, leaving 14 bases between the germline ends. There are 15 residues in the CDR3. From germline, CDR1 is SGDLS and CDR2 YYNGEE. CDR3 residues: CASSPRADINQPQHF. CDR3 bases: TGTGCCAGCAGCCCAAGGGCCGATATCAATCAGCCCCAGCATTTT.

The gene calls are TRBV27 and TRBJ1-2, with 8 positions matching TRBD1. This CDR3 contains 13 residues. V shed 5 bases, J shed 4 bases, and the junction held 3 bases outside the gene matches. Germline V gives CDR1 MNHEY, CDR2 SMNVEV (reference sequence). Here the CDR3 reads CASSGQGVYGYTF. The CDR3 region has the DNA TGTGCCAGCAGTGGACAGGGCGTCTATGGCTACACCTTC.

The V and J genes are TRBV6-5 and TRBJ2-7, with 9 bases aligning to TRBD1. Germline values: CDR1 MNHEY, CDR2 SVGAGI. The V and J ends lost 6 bases and 4 bases, in that order; junction bases with no gene match: 7. CDR3 length: 14 residues. This chain's CDR3 is CASRPGTGFYEQYV. CDR3 DNA sequence: TGTGCCAGCAGACCAGGGACAGGGTTTTACGAGCAGTACGTC.

V is TRBV5-6 and J is TRBJ1-3; D is undetermined. Per the germline V gene, CDR1 is SGHDT and CDR2 is YYEEEE. V shed 0 bases and J shed 0 bases, with 4 bases lying between them. CDR3 length: 14 residues. CDR3 residues: CASSLGFSGNTIYF. The CDR3 nucleotides are TGTGCCAGCAGCTTGGGTTTCTCTGGAAACACCATATATTTT.